Described below is a single T cell receptor beta chain sequence and its context. TCRdb's table, derived via immunoSEQ multiplex PCR, lists solely in-frame clones and lacks some. This sample has about 41,000 clones; approximately 84% occur once, and the top ten carry roughly 2.5%. The time point here: peripheral blood 6 weeks after treatment start. These data originate in a study of PD-L1 blockade in urothelial cancer. The V gene's germline CDR1 is LNHDA and CDR2 SQIVND (reference sequence). This CDR3 is built from 16 residues. Losses at the gene ends were 3 bases for V and 3 bases for J; bases not matched to a gene: 8.

Sequencing used PBMCs, obtained around atezolizumab (anti-PD-L1) treatment. The J gene is TRBJ2-1, the V gene TRBV19; 7 nucleotides agree with TRBD2. The clonotype was recovered from a man between 70 and 80 years old with urothelial cancer. The CDR3 nucleotides are TGTGCCAGTAGTATGGGCCTAGCGGTAAACTACAATGAGCAGTTCTTC. Translated: CASSMGLAVNYNEQFF. Together with reference TRBV19 and TRBJ2-1, the CDR3 gives the full variable domain: DGGITQSPKYLFRKEGQNVTLSCEQNLNHDAMYWYRQDPGQGLRLIYYSQIVNDFQKGDIAEGYSVSREKKESFPLTVTSAQKNPTAFYLCASSMGLAVNYNEQFFGPGTRLTVL.